The clone carrying this TCR beta chain has only one observation. This entry is derived from a study of shared clonotypes between healthy human individuals. The CDR3 totals 14 residues. V lost 0 bases to trimming and J lost 6 bases, with 11 bases between them. Per germline, CDR1 ENHRY and CDR2 SYGVKD. Only CD45RO-negative cells positively selected for CCR7 counted as naive CD8 cells, so terminally differentiated effector memory CD45RA+ cells were excluded. The healthy adult donors were HIV-negative and reported no recent acute infections or vaccinations. Adult Caucasians living in Nashville, Tennessee made up all of the donors. It was at deep level that the assay was run. TCRdb's table, derived via immunoSEQ multiplex PCR, lists solely in-frame clones and lacks some. Among about 2.1 million clones listed, around 93% were seen once.

V usage is TRBV10-3 and J usage is TRBJ1-2; unclear D gene. This TCR derives from a man aged 18 to 29 in good health. Some clones in this sample may be carry-over from other donors' samples. The source material was naive CD8+ T cells from PBMCs. The CDR3 protein is CAISESSSADGYTF. CDR3 sequence (DNA): TGTGCCATCAGTGAGTCAAGCTCCGCGGATGGCTACACCTTC.